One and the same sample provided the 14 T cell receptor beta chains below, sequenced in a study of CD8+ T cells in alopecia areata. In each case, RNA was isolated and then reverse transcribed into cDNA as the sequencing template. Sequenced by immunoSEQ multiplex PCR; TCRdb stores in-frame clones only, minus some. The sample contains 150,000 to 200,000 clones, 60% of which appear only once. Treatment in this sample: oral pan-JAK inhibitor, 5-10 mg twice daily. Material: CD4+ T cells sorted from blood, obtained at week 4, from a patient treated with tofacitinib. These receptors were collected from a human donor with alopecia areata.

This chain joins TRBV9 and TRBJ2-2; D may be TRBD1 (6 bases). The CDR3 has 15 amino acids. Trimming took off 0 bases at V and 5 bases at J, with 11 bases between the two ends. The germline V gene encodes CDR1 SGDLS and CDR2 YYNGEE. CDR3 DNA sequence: TGTGCCAGCAGCGTAGGTTGGGGGACAACCGGGGAGCTGTTTTTT. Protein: CASSVGWGTTGELFF.

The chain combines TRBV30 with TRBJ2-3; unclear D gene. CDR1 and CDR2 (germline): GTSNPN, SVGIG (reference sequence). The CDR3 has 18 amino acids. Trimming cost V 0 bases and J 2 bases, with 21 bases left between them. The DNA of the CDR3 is TGTGCCTGGAGTGTACAGAGTTTTCGGGCAGGAATCACAGATACGCAGTATTTT. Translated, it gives CAWSVQSFRAGITDTQYF.

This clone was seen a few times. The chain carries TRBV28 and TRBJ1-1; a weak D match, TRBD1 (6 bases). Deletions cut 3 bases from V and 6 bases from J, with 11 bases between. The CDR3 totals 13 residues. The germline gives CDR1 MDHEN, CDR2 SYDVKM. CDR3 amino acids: CASSFRGPAEAFF. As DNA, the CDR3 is TGTGCCAGCAGTTTCAGGGGCCCGGCTGAAGCTTTCTTT.

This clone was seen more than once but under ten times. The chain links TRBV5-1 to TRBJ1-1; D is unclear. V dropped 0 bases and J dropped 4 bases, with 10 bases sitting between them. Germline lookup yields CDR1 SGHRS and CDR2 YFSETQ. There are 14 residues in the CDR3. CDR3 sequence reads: CASSLAARATEAFF. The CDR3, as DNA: TGCGCCAGCAGCTTGGCGGCGAGAGCCACTGAAGCTTTCTTT.

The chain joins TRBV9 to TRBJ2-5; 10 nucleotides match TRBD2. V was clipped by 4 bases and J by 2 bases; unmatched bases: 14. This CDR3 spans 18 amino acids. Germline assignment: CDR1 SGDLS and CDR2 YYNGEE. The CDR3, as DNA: TGTGCCAGCAGCCCACCAAGGTGGGGACTAGCGACACAAGAGACCCAGTACTTC. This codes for CASSPPRWGLATQETQYF.

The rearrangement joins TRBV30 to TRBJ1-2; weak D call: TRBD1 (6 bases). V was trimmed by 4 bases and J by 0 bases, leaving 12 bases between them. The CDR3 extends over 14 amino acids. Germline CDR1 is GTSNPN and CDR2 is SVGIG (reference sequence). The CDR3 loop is CAWTRGRANYGYTF. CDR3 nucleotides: TGTGCCTGGACCCGGGGGCGGGCTAACTATGGCTACACCTTC.

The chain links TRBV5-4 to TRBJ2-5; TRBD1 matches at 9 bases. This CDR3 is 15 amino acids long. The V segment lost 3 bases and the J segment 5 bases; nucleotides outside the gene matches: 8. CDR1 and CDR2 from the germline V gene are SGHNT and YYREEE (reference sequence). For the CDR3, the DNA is TGTGCCAGCAGCTCTACCGGGACAGGGCTGGAGACCCAGTACTTC. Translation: CASSSTGTGLETQYF.

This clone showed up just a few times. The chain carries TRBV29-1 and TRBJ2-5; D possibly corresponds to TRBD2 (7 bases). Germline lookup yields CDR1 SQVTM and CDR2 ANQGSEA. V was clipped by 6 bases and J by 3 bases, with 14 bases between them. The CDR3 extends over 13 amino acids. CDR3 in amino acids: CSVVEGGEETQYF. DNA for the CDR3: TGCAGCGTCGTGGAGGGGGGGGAAGAGACCCAGTACTTC. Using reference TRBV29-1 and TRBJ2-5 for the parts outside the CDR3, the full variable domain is SAVISQKPSRDICQRGTSLTIQCQVDSQVTMMFWYRQQPGQSLTLIATANQGSEATYESGFVIDKFPISRPNLTFSTLTVSNMSPEDSSIYLCSVVEGGEETQYFGPGTRLLVL.

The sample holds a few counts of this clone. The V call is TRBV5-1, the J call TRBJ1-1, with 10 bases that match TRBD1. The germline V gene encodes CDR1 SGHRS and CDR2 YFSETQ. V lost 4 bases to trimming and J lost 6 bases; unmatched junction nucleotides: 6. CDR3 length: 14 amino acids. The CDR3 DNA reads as TGCGCCAGCAGCGATGGACAGGGGGGTGCTGAAGCTTTCTTT. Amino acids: CASSDGQGGAEAFF.

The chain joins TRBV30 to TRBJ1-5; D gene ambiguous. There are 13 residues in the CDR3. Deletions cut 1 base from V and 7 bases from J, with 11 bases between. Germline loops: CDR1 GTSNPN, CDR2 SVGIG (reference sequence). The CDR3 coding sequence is TGTGCCTGGAGTGAGCGCGGAGACCAGCCCCAGCATTTT. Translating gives CAWSERGDQPQHF. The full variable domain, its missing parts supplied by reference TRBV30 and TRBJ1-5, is SQTIHQWPATLVQPVGSPLSLECTVEGTSNPNLYWYRQAAGRGLQLLFYSVGIGQISSEVPQNLSASRPQDRQFILSSKKLLLSDSGFYLCAWSERGDQPQHFGDGTRLSIL.

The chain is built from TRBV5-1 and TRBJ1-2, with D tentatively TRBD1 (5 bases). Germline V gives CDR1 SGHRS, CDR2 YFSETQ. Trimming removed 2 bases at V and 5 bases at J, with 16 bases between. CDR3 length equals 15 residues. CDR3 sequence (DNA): TGCGCCAGCAGCTTTGGGACCGGGACGGGGTATGGCTACACCTTC. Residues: CASSFGTGTGYGYTF.

The CDR3 DNA reads as TGTGCCAGCAGCTTAGGACAGAGGGGTACGGAGCAGTACTTC. Encoded protein: CASSLGQRGTEQYF. This chain joins TRBV7-2 and TRBJ2-7, with D perhaps TRBD1 or TRBD2 (5 bases each). CDR3 length: 14 amino acids. Germline V gives CDR1 SGHTA, CDR2 FQGNSA. V lost 1 base and J lost 7, with 14 bases in between.

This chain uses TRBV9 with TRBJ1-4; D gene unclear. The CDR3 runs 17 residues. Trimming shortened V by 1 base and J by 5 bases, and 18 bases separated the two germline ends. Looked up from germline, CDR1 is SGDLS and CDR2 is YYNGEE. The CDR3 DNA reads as TGTGCCAGCAGCGTATCTGCTCGGGAAGGACCAAATGAAAAACTGTTTTTT. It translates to CASSVSAREGPNEKLFF.

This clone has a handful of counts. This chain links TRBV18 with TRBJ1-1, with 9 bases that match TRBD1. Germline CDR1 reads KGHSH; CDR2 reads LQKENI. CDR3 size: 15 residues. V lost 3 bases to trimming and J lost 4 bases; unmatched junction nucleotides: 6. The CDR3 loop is CASSPTGQGGTEAFF. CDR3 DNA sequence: TGTGCCAGCTCACCTACGGGACAGGGCGGCACTGAAGCTTTCTTT. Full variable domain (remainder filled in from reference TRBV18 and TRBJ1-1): NAGVMQNPRHLVRRRGQEARLRCSPMKGHSHVYWYRQLPEEGLKFMVYLQKENIIDESGMPKERFSAEFPKEGPSILRIQQVVRGDSAAYFCASSPTGQGGTEAFFGQGTRLTVV.